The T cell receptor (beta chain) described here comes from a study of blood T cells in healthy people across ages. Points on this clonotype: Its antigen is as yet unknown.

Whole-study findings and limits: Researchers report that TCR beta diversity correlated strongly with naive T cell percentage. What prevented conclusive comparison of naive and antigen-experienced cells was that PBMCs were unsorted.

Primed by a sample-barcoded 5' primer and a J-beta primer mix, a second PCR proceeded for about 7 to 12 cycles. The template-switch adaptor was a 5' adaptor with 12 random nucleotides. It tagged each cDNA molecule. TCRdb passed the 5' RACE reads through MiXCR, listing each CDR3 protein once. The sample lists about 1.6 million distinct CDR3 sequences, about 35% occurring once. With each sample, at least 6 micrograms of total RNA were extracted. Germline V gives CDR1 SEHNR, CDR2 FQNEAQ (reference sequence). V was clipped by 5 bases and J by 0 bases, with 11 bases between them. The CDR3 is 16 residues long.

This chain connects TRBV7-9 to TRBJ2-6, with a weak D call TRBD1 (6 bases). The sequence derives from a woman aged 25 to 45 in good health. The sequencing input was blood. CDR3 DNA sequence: TGTGCCAGCAGCAGAAGGACAGCCTCTGGGGCCAACGTCCTGACTTTC. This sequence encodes CASSRRTASGANVLTF.